This T cell receptor (beta chain) was captured by sequencing in a study of blood T cell repertoires in COVID-19 (dated by TCRdb to 2018 to 2020). Broadly, across the study: The collaborator samples originated in the United States, Italy and Spain and spanned the acute and convalescent phases of COVID-19. The material from the prospective study consisted of cDNA or gDNA derived from T cells, B-cell-depleted T cells, or PBMCs. Subjects who had been exposed to COVID-19, were actively infected with it, or had recovered from it provided the deeply sampled blood TCRbeta repertoires that made up the dataset. The repertoires were released in a freely available public database intended as a resource for research on the immune response to SARS-CoV-2. Samples came from the ongoing ImmuneRACE study (first 160 participants) plus 1,254 subjects from 6 global collaborators. Sample metadata almost always included a de-identified subject ID, COVID-19 status, age in years and sex. HLA class I and class II types, where available, came from metadata supplied by the sample provider rather than from assay-based typing.

TCRbeta CDR3 regions were amplified from genomic DNA by means of the immunoSEQ Assay, a bias-controlled multiplex PCR. Per the source publication's procedure: Nucleated cell counts per sample were estimated from amplification of reference gene primers within the assay. To quantify the absolute abundance of each unique TCRbeta CDR3 rearrangement, sequence reads were collapsed and filtered. For each sample, productive Simpson clonality was calculated as the square root of Simpson's diversity index across productive rearrangements. The table was pulled from immuneACCESS by TCRdb, which kept in-frame rearrangements only. Such tables lose some clones; where checked, under half of the loss comes from unresolved V genes, and the rest has no known cause. V and J calls and clone size come straight from that table; D and trimming were deduced from the DNA. In this sample the table shows more than 30,000 clones, around 95% of which occur a single time. The ten largest clones take up around 4% of the sample.

Concerning this clone itself: Its binding antigen is unknown. The input lacks base qualities; no much larger clone sits a single base away.

Collaborating institutions collected whole blood in K2EDTA tubes following their own protocols. For TCRbeta analysis, collaborators shipped samples in one of three forms: frozen whole blood, isolated PBMCs, or DNA extracted from either of those sample types. CDR1 SQVTM and CDR2 ANQGSEA were looked up in the germline V gene. The CDR3 runs 13 amino acids, cysteine and phenylalanine included. This entry keeps only the CDR3 DNA: 39 bases, framed from base 1. Relative to germline, V is missing 3 bases and J is missing 10 bases, with 9 bases of the junction outside any gene match. What the authors observed across the whole study: The quantity of clinical and demographic metadata differed by source and by participant and was supplied without curation.

This TCR came from a human donor with active COVID-19. The donor label of this sample is uncertain. The sequenced sample consisted of peripheral blood. The sequence links TRBV29-1 to TRBJ1-1, and TRBD1 matches 9 of the central bases. The CDR3 sequence is CSVEERTGVAAFF. The nucleotide sequence is given as TGCAGCGTTGAGGAACGGACAGGGGTAGCAGCTTTCTTT. Reference TRBV29-1 and TRBJ1-1 proteins supply the regions before and after the CDR3; the full variable domain is: SAVISQKPSRDICQRGTSLTIQCQVDSQVTMMFWYRQQPGQSLTLIATANQGSEATYESGFVIDKFPISRPNLTFSTLTVSNMSPEDSSIYLCSVEERTGVAAFFGQGTRLTVV.